This T cell receptor (beta chain) is from a study of shared clonotypes between healthy human individuals. Findings and limits, study-wide: Non-shared clonotypes were found to have lower generation probabilities than the clonotypes that were shared by all four of the sorted-subset donors.

Concerning this clone itself: The antigen is not known.

Assay used: immunoSEQ multiplex PCR; TCRdb lists only in-frame clones, some missing. Seen here are roughly 1 million clones, 65% to 80% observed once, and the top ten hold roughly 1.4%. V was clipped by 7 bases and J by 9 bases, with 18 bases between them. Germline V gives CDR1 MNHEY, CDR2 SVGAGI. This CDR3 has 13 amino acids. The chain has TRBV6-5 and TRBJ1-2; D call uncertain. The origin of this receptor is a man aged 18-30 years in good health. Sequenced: memory CD4+ T cells sorted from blood. The subset denotes: CD45RA-negative fraction. CDR3 sequence: CASKVGRLGSYTF. CDR3 in DNA: TGTGCCAGCAAAGTCGGGCGCCTCGGGAGCTACACCTTC.